This is a list of T cell receptor beta chains from one sample in a study of metastatic and nonmetastatic thyroid tumors. Via MiXCR, TCRdb re-called the PCR reads. The sample shows around 34,000 clones, about 15% of them seen only once. The material sequenced was blood. All receptors come from a male donor with papillary thyroid cancer or a benign thyroid nodule (not recorded which). Some clones in this sample may be carry-over from other donors' samples. The CDR3 runs from the conserved cysteine through the conserved F or W. D genes are given only for firm matches. Part of the rows lack a size; the others show once, few, many or a class for expanded clones.

D,size,V,J,CDR3
NA,many,TRBV10-1,TRBJ2-3,CASSAGLHPPRTDTQYF
NA,many,TRBV6-5,TRBJ2-1,CASSYAPVIGNEQFF
NA,medium-sized,TRBV6-2/TRBV6-3,TRBJ1-3,CASSYSTATGNTIYF
NA,medium-sized,TRBV7-2,TRBJ2-3,CASSYRENPQYF
TRBD1,NA,TRBV11-2,TRBJ2-7,CAISRGQVPEQYF
NA,many,TRBV24-1,TRBJ1-1,CATSDNGPLGRAFF
TRBD2,NA,TRBV7-2,TRBJ2-7,CASRSSGGSYEQYF
NA,few,TRBV19,TRBJ2-4,CASSIQLPWEAKNIQYF
TRBD1,many,TRBV5-1,TRBJ2-1,CASSYYRTGAGNEQFF
NA,few,TRBV12-3/TRBV12-4,TRBJ1-5,CASSFEGEPQHF
TRBD1,medium-sized,TRBV12-3/TRBV12-4,TRBJ1-2,CASSLDRGGIYGYTF
TRBD1,many,TRBV20-1,TRBJ1-3,CSAPEGQGRNTIYF
TRBD1,many,TRBV11-2,TRBJ2-3,CASSFQGPGQGTDTQYF
NA,many,TRBV30,TRBJ1-4,CAWADRPNEKLFF
NA,NA,TRBV5-1,TRBJ1-2,CASSSDGIYGYTF
NA,many,TRBV4-2,TRBJ1-2,CASSLHDSPNYGYTF
TRBD1,NA,TRBV6-1,TRBJ1-1,CASREKLPGQGNTEAFF
TRBD2,few,TRBV29-1,TRBJ2-7,CSVGTTSGRYEQYF
TRBD2,many,TRBV19,TRBJ2-5,CASGLAGQETQYF